This T cell receptor beta chain was identified during a study of T cells in Graves' hyperthyroidism and ophthalmopathy (dated by TCRdb to the late 2010s). Regarding the complete study: Peripheral blood samples were taken at the time of initial diagnosis, prior to any treatment. The 100 or so discovery patients were divided at random into training and test sets in a 7:3 ratio. In addition, the study compared T-cell repertoires in thyroid tissue and in blood from six Graves' hyperthyroidism patients. The paper reports TCR Vbeta CDR3 sequencing of 135 peripheral blood samples: around 45 ophthalmopathy, approximately 74 hyperthyroidism and around 17 progressor patients. A discovery cohort of approximately 100 patients, 43 with Graves' ophthalmopathy and 57 with stable Graves' hyperthyroidism, was used to find distinguishing TCR V-J signatures. Prospective prediction of ophthalmopathy was tested in an independent validation cohort consisting of 18 to 20 hyperthyroidism patients and 17 patients who later progressed to ophthalmopathy. Once sampling was done, hyperthyroidism patients were given methimazole at a starting dose of 30 mg daily, whereas ophthalmopathy patients were given high-dose intravenous methylprednisolone. Summary of the overall study and its limitations: Ophthalmopathy was separated from stable hyperthyroidism by a 13 V-J signature model, with 87.88% sensitivity and approximately 81% specificity obtained in cross-validation and 80%/75% obtained in testing. Most expanded thyroid clonotypes (frequency above 0.001) were also found in blood, which suggests that blood repertoires may mirror thyroid immune responses. During validation, the model predicted progression to ophthalmopathy a median of approximately 6.5 months ahead of onset, with around 70% sensitivity and 72% to 85% specificity. Sample size was not statistically predetermined, and investigators were not blinded to group allocation.

Amplification of TCR beta CDR3 regions was carried out from RNA transcripts. The first round of RT-PCR for the TCR CDR3 was performed with the HTBI primer set and the Qiagen OneStep RT-PCR kit. Libraries were constructed in a second round of multiplex PCR, after which size selection and purification were performed. Sequencing of the libraries was done on an Illumina HiSeq2000 using paired-end 100 bp reads. The study's own analysis went as follows. Raw data were processed with SOAPnuke, discarding reads with adapters, uncalled bases, mean Phred below 15, or no exact constant-primer or identifier match. High-quality paired reads were merged using COPE v1.2.5, and each unique nucleotide sequence was defined as a clonotype. MiTCR v1.1 was used to align clonotypes to the IMGT TRBV, TRBD and TRBJ reference segments. Only V-J combinations with frequency above 0.0001, covering roughly 99% of repertoires, were analysed. A TCS score was defined as the ratio of F50 (clonal expansion) to E x V (chaos), with BLOSUM62-based TCRdist applied between CDR3 peptides within each V-J. Welch's t-statistics and random forest reduced 450 to 600 V-J features to about 13, which were used in a naive Bayes classifier (R e1071). Using fastp at Q25 and MiXCR, TCRdb reprocessed the public reads and kept productive beta chains. Rows with one shared CDR3 protein collapse into an entry with the most common genes and DNA. The V and J calls shown here were made by TCRdb, not taken from the authors' results. This sample holds about 580,000 distinct CDR3 sequences; around 14% were observed only once. Together, the top ten hold more than 4.5% of the sample.

Regarding this clonotype: No antigen is known for it. No quality values exist for individual bases; no much larger clone is one base distant.

Hyperthyroidism patients were aged 18 to 65 years and newly diagnosed, with disease duration of less than 2 months. The study excluded patients with uncontrolled infections, other autoimmune diseases, pregnancy or lactation. Clinical symptoms, serum thyroxine and TRAb, thyroid ultrasound, and orbital computed tomography formed the basis for the diagnoses. Blood from progressor patients was collected at the time of first diagnosis with hyperthyroidism, before any ophthalmopathy symptoms had appeared. PBMCs were isolated from about 9.2 ml of fresh peripheral blood by Ficoll-Paque density gradient centrifugation. Patients classed as progressors first received a Graves' hyperthyroidism diagnosis and then went on to develop ophthalmopathy during follow-up. Trizol reagent was used to extract total RNA, and RNA quality was then checked on an Agilent 2100 Bioanalyzer. Per the germline V gene (reference sequence), SEHNR is the CDR1 and FQNEAQ is the CDR2. Trimming leaves V shorter by 5 bases and J shorter by 6 bases, with the junction holding 4 bases beyond the gene matches. The cysteine opens and the phenylalanine closes a CDR3 of 15 amino acids. CDR3 DNA is the only sequence kept; it has 45 bases, read in frame from the first base.

The receptor comes from a woman younger than 45 with Graves' hyperthyroidism that later progressed to Graves' ophthalmopathy. The sequencing input was blood. The receptor chain draws on TRBV7-9 and TRBJ2-3, with TRBD2 matching 14 junction bases. The CDR3 sequence is CASSPRTSGRDTQYF. Here is the DNA: TGTGCCAGCAGCCCTAGGACTAGCGGGAGGGATACGCAGTATTTT.